These 16 T cell receptor beta chains originate from one sample sequenced in a study of brain metastases from non-small cell lung cancer. Libraries were prepared by immunoSEQ multiplex PCR; TCRdb keeps only in-frame clonotypes and omits some of them. Among approximately 2,600 clones listed, roughly 90% were seen once. Sequenced input: primary lung tumor tissue. Receptors originate from a donor aged 40 or older with non-small cell lung cancer.

The chain uses TRBV6-4 and TRBJ2-7; 8 positions match TRBD1. The CDR3 sequence is 16 residues long. V gave up 7 bases and J gave up 3 bases; unmatched junction bases: 14. The germline V gene encodes CDR1 MRHNA and CDR2 SNTAGT. In DNA, the CDR3 is TGTGCCAGCACTCCCCAAGTTAGGGACAGGCTCTACGAGCAGTACTTC. This codes for CASTPQVRDRLYEQYF.

The V call is TRBV25-1, the J call TRBJ2-1, with D perhaps assigned TRBD1 or TRBD2 (5 bases each). Germline lookup yields CDR1 MGHDK and CDR2 SYGVNS. The V end lost 5 bases, the J end lost 15 bases, and 20 bases lay between the germline ends. There are 13 residues in the CDR3. CDR3 loop: CASSFTRVSGGFF. The CDR3 region has the DNA TGTGCCAGCAGTTTTACGAGGGTATCTGGGGGGTTCTTC.

The CDR3: CASRITGDTGELFF. CDR3 nucleotide sequence: TGTGCCAGCAGGATAACAGGGGACACCGGGGAGCTGTTTTTT. The rearrangement links TRBV6-5 to TRBJ2-2, with TRBD1 identical over 7 bases. Trimming removed 6 bases from V and 3 bases from J; junction bases left unmatched: 4. The CDR3 is 14 residues long. Germline assignment: CDR1 MNHEY and CDR2 SVGAGI.

J is TRBJ2-1 and V is TRBV7-3, with no clear D. This CDR3 comprises 14 residues. CDR1 is SGHTA and CDR2 is FQGTGA in the germline V gene. With 0 bases removed from V and 9 bases from J, the gap between germline ends came to 12 bases. Written as DNA, the CDR3 is TGTGCCAGCAGCTTAACGAGCGCTGGTGGTGAGCAGTTCTTC. Translated, it gives CASSLTSAGGEQFF.

The CDR3 spells CASRDTGTGGGYTF. The CDR3 nucleotides read TGTGCCAGCAGAGATACCGGGACAGGCGGTGGTTACACCTTC. The chain joins TRBV6-1 to TRBJ1-2; 8 nucleotides match TRBD1. Per germline, CDR1 MNHNS and CDR2 SASEGT. The CDR3 runs 14 residues. With 6 bases clipped from V and 11 bases from J, the junction kept 14 bases outside the gene matches.

This chain joins TRBV27 and TRBJ2-7; 7 bases fit TRBD1. The germline V gene has CDR1 MNHEY and CDR2 SMNVEV (reference sequence). The length of the CDR3 is 17 residues. The junction had 14 bases not matched to a gene; V was cut back by 6 bases and J by 0 bases. As DNA, the CDR3 is TGTGCCAGCAGCACCCTTCCTGGACAGGCGACCTCCTACGAGCAGTACTTC. Translating gives CASSTLPGQATSYEQYF.

This chain connects TRBV19 to TRBJ2-5; tentatively, D is TRBD2 (6 bases). The V gene lost 7 bases and the J gene lost 1 base, with 16 bases spanning the gap. Germline V lookup: CDR1 LNHDA, CDR2 SQIVND (reference sequence). The CDR3 has 15 residues. The CDR3 region is CASKRGGTSQETQYF. CDR3 nucleotides: TGTGCCAGTAAGCGCGGAGGGACCTCCCAAGAGACCCAGTACTTC. Using reference TRBV19 and TRBJ2-5 for the parts outside the CDR3, the full variable domain is DGGITQSPKYLFRKEGQNVTLSCEQNLNHDAMYWYRQDPGQGLRLIYYSQIVNDFQKGDIAEGYSVSREKKESFPLTVTSAQKNPTAFYLCASKRGGTSQETQYFGPGTRLLVL.

The chain joins TRBV12-3 or TRBV12-4 to TRBJ2-7; no firm D call. This CDR3 has 13 residues. Trimming pared 3 bases from V and 5 bases from J, leaving 11 bases between. In DNA, the CDR3 is TGTGCCAGCAGTTTCTGGGGTGGGCACGAGCAGTACTTC. Translating it yields CASSFWGGHEQYF.

The chain uses TRBV12-3 or TRBV12-4 and TRBJ1-4; D remains ambiguous. Trimming removed 6 bases from V and 7 bases from J, with 9 bases in between. CDR3 size: 12 residues. The chain's CDR3 is CASSSSAEKLFF. Written as DNA, the CDR3 is TGTGCCAGCAGCTCAAGTGCTGAAAAACTGTTTTTT.

The chain carries TRBV7-2 and TRBJ2-3, with 12 nucleotides matching TRBD2. The CDR3 sequence is 18 residues long. The germline gives CDR1 SGHTA, CDR2 FQGNSA. Trimming removed 1 base from V and 4 bases from J; junction bases left unmatched: 9. The CDR3 here is CASSLVPSGGALADTQYF. The DNA of the CDR3 is TGTGCCAGCAGCTTAGTCCCTAGCGGGGGGGCCTTGGCAGATACGCAGTATTTT.

The rearrangement joins TRBV5-1 to TRBJ2-1; D is possibly TRBD2 (6 bases). There are 14 residues in the CDR3. CDR1 is SGHRS and CDR2 is YFSETQ in the germline V gene. V was shortened by 7 bases and J by 1 base, with 12 bases between the two germline ends. Written as DNA, the CDR3 is TGCGCCAGCGGTCGGGGGTTTTCCTACAATGAGCAGTTCTTC. Translation gives CASGRGFSYNEQFF. The full variable domain, in which reference TRBV5-1 and TRBJ2-1 provide the parts outside the CDR3, is KAGVTQTPRYLIKTRGQQVTLSCSPISGHRSVSWYQQTPGQGLQFLFEYFSETQRNKGNFPGRFSGRQFSNSRSEMNVSTLELGDSALYLCASGRGFSYNEQFFGPGTRLTVL.

The J gene is TRBJ2-7, the V gene TRBV9; D might be TRBD2 (5 bases). V lost 3 bases and J lost 2, with 21 bases in between. This CDR3 is built from 17 residues. CDR1 and CDR2 (germline): SGDLS, YYNGEE. The CDR3 here is CASSGLFGPTPTYEQYF. The CDR3 DNA reads TGTGCCAGCAGCGGACTATTCGGACCCACTCCCACCTACGAGCAGTACTTC.

With respect to this clone: At one end the junction does not follow the germline gene, possibly because of a read error. V and J are TRBV10-3 and TRBJ1-2; D call uncertain. The CDR3 is made up of 16 amino acids. Germline V gene sequence: CDR1 ENHRY, CDR2 SYGVKD. CDR3 coding DNA: TGTGTCATCAGTGAGTCGTACTCCACTTTTAACTATGGCTACACCTTC. Amino acid sequence: CVISESYSTFNYGYTF.

CDR3 DNA: TGTGCCAGCAGTGAACAGGGAGGATATGGAAACACCATATATTTT. It is translated as CASSEQGGYGNTIYF. The chain recombines TRBV2 with TRBJ1-3; D perhaps matches TRBD1 (5 bases). The germline CDR1 and CDR2 sequences are SNHLY and FYNNEI. Trimming removed 2 bases at V and 3 bases at J, with 11 bases between. CDR3 length: 15 amino acids. The variable domain in full, completed from reference TRBV2 and TRBJ1-3, reads EPEVTQTPSHQVTQMGQEVILRCVPISNHLYFYWYRQILGQKVEFLVSFYNNEISEKSEIFDDQFSVERPDGSNFTLKIRSTKLEDSAMYFCASSEQGGYGNTIYFGEGSWLTVV.

This chain uses TRBV19 with TRBJ1-2; D unclear. Trimming took off 6 bases at V and 5 bases at J, with 16 bases between the two ends. Germline V CDR1 and CDR2: LNHDA, SQIVND (reference sequence). The CDR3 has 14 amino acids. The CDR3 loop is CASRVKETWYGYTF. The DNA of the CDR3 is TGTGCCAGTAGAGTCAAGGAGACTTGGTATGGCTACACCTTC.

V and J are TRBV7-3 and TRBJ2-2, with no clear D. The CDR3 is 14 amino acids. V gave up 4 bases and J gave up 3 bases, with 9 bases separating them. CDR1 is SGHTA and CDR2 is FQGTGA in the germline V gene. Here the CDR3 DNA reads TGTGCCAGCAGCTCCTCCCATGACACCGGGGAGCTGTTTTTT. This encodes CASSSSHDTGELFF.